Listed below are T cell receptor beta chains from one sample, sequenced in a study of shared clonotypes between healthy human individuals. Data came from immunoSEQ multiplex PCR; TCRdb stores just in-frame clones and leaves some out. The sample records roughly 590,000 clones, roughly 96% being singletons. The source material was naive CD8+ T cells sorted from blood. The receptors originated from a woman aged 25 to 39 in good health. The CDR3 runs from the conserved cysteine through the conserved F or W. A D gene is named only where the DNA matches it firmly. Only part of the rows carry a size: once, few, many, or a class if the clone is expanded.

TRBV11-3	TRBJ2-6	NA	TRBD1	CASTTGQGTPGANVLTF	TGTGCCAGCACCACGGGACAGGGGACCCCTGGGGCCAACGTCCTGACTTTC
TRBV11-2	TRBJ2-1	NA	TRBD2	CASSLVVGGLAGYNEQFF	TGTGCCAGCAGCTTAGTGGTAGGTGGGCTAGCGGGGTACAATGAGCAGTTCTTC
TRBV28	TRBJ2-1	NA	TRBD2	CASSSGPYTSGSVNEQFF	TGTGCCAGCAGTTCCGGCCCCTATACTAGCGGGAGTGTCAATGAGCAGTTCTTC
TRBV15	TRBJ2-7	NA	NA	CATSRGLGVYEQYF	TGTGCCACCAGCAGAGGACTAGGGGTTTACGAGCAGTACTTC
TRBV4-1	TRBJ2-7	NA	NA	CASSPGFGEQYF	TGCGCCAGCAGCCCGGGGTTCGGTGAGCAGTACTTC
TRBV28	TRBJ1-2	NA	TRBD1	CASRRDRESGGYTF	TGTGCCAGCAGGCGGGACAGGGAGTCGGGTGGCTACACCTTC
TRBV2	TRBJ2-7	NA	NA	CASSAPLDGEQYF	TGTGCCAGCAGTGCGCCCTTGGATGGCGAGCAGTACTTC
TRBV15	TRBJ2-1	NA	NA	CATSILGNEQFF	TGTGCCACCAGCATCTTGGGTAATGAGCAGTTCTTC
TRBV7-9	TRBJ1-2	few	NA	CASSGAELYGYTF	TGTGCCAGCAGCGGAGCAGAACTCTATGGCTACACCTTC
TRBV4-2	TRBJ2-7	NA	TRBD2	CASSQKTSGRSYEQYF	TGTGCCAGCAGCCAGAAAACTAGCGGGAGGTCCTACGAGCAGTACTTC
TRBV30	TRBJ2-2	NA	NA	CAWSVSGTNTGELFF	TGTGCCTGGAGTGTGTCTGGGACTAACACCGGGGAGCTGTTTTTT
TRBV27	TRBJ2-7	NA	TRBD2	CASSPGTSYEQYF	TGTGCCAGCAGTCCGGGGACTAGCTACGAGCAGTACTTC
TRBV27	TRBJ2-7	NA	NA	CASSIIRGEATHEQYF	TGTGCCAGCAGTATAATCCGGGGCGAGGCCACCCACGAGCAGTACTTC
TRBV27	TRBJ2-3	NA	TRBD2	CASSLISGQTDTQYF	TGTGCCAGCAGTTTAATTAGCGGGCAAACAGATACGCAGTATTTT
TRBV27	TRBJ2-7	NA	NA	CASRVYRNQGISSYEQYF	TGTGCCAGCAGAGTTTACCGCAACCAGGGAATAAGCTCCTACGAGCAGTACTTC
TRBV28	TRBJ2-6	NA	NA	CASSFRAAGANVLTF	TGTGCCAGCAGTTTTCGGGCCGCTGGGGCCAACGTCCTGACTTTC
TRBV5-4	TRBJ2-7	NA	NA	CASSLSSASYEQYF	TGTGCCAGCAGCTTGTCTAGCGCTTCCTACGAGCAGTACTTC
TRBV6-1	TRBJ2-7	NA	TRBD2	CASRTSGTYEQYF	TGTGCCAGCCGGACTAGCGGGACCTACGAGCAGTACTTC
TRBV11-2	TRBJ2-7	once	NA	CASSLEAGAHEQYF	TGTGCCAGCAGCTTAGAGGCGGGCGCCCACGAGCAGTACTTC
TRBV28	TRBJ1-5	NA	NA	CASSLIVEERGWEPQHF	TGTGCCAGCAGTTTAATTGTAGAGGAGAGGGGTTGGGAGCCCCAGCATTTT
TRBV4-1	TRBJ2-3	NA	TRBD2	CASSHPSGITTDTQYF	TGCGCCAGCAGCCACCCTAGCGGGATTACCACAGATACGCAGTATTTT
TRBV10-2	TRBJ1-1	NA	NA	CASRDSLVWEAFF	TGCGCCAGCAGGGACAGCTTGGTTTGGGAAGCTTTCTTT